This T cell receptor beta chain was retrieved from a study of OX40 agonist ivuxolimab in advanced cancers. This clone was seen only a few times. The antigen remains undetermined. Study-level findings and limits: The mean number of expanded clones was higher in CD8+ T cells than in CD4+.

Sequencing used immunoSEQ multiplex PCR; TCRdb keeps in-frame clones, though not all of them. The sample lists 70,000 to 85,000 clones, about 82% seen once, with less than 6.5% in the top ten. Trimming removed 5 bases from V and 4 bases from J, with 12 bases in between. This CDR3 is built from 13 residues. Germline assignment: CDR1 MNHNS and CDR2 SASEGT. The clonotype originates from an adult with an advanced solid tumor such as melanoma, head and neck, liver or kidney cancer. The sample consisted of CD4+ or CD8+ T cells sorted from blood, taken in a trial of the OX40 agonist ivuxolimab. The chain has TRBV6-1 and TRBJ2-7; the D is unclear. The CDR3 DNA is TGTGCCAGCAGTAGCATGATGGAGTACGAGCAGTACGTC. It yields the protein CASSSMMEYEQYV.